This TCR beta chain was recovered during a study of T cell clonotyping in hematopoietic cell transplantation. Study context: Recipients' pretransplant samples followed cytoreduction.

As to this clone: What it recognizes is unknown.

This sample's time point: recipient sample about 28 days before transplant, after cytoreduction. Recipients were bled about 28 days pretransplant and at posttransplant days 30, 100, 180. Broader study findings: After transplant, recipient diversity fell while pathologically expanded clonotypes grew through day 180. CD4 and CD8 repertoire contributions could not be separated without sorting.

Here immunoSEQ multiplex PCR was the method, and the copy in TCRdb shows in-frame clones only, minus some. This table has approximately 9,100 clones, more than 65% appearing once. V was pared by 5 bases and J by 1 base, with 8 bases between. Germline V CDR1 and CDR2: SEHNR, FQNEAQ (reference sequence). CDR3 length: 13 amino acids. Sample: peripheral blood mononuclear cells, taken before stem cell transplant. V and J are TRBV7-9 and TRBJ1-1; maybe TRBD1 (6 bases). The TCR originated in a man aged 60 to 75 with acute myeloid leukemia. Some clones in this sample may be carry-over from other donors' samples. The CDR3 bases are TGTGCCAGCAGCCTACAGGGGAACACTGAAGCTTTCTTT. This translates into CASSLQGNTEAFF.